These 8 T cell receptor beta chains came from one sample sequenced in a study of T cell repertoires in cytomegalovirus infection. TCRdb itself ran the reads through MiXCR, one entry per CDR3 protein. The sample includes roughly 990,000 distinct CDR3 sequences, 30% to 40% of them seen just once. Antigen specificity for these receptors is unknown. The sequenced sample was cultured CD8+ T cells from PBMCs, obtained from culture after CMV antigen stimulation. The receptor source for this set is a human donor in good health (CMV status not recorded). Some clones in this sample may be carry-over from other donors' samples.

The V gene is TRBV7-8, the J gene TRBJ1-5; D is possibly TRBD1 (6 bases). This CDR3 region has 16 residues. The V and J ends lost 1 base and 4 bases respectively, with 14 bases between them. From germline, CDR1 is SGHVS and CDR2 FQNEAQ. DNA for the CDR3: TGTGCCAGCAGCTTAGTAGCCAGGGGAGATAATCAGCCCCAGCATTTT. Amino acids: CASSLVARGDNQPQHF.

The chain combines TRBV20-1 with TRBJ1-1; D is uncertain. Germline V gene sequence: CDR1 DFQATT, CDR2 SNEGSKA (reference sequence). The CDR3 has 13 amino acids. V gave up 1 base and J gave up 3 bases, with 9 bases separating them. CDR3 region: CSARATADTEAFF. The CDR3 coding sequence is TGCAGTGCTAGAGCTACGGCGGACACTGAAGCTTTCTTT.

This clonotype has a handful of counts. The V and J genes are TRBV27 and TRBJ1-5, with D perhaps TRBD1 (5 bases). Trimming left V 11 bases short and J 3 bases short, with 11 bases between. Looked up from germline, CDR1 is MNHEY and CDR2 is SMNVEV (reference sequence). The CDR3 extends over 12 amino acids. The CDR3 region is CAAGPNNQPQHF. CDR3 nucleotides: TGTGCCGCGGGACCGAACAATCAGCCCCAGCATTTT.

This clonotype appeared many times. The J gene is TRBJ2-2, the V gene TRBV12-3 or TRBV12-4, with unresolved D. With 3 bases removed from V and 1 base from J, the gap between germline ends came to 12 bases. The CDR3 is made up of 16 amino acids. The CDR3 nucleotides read TGTGCCAGCAGTTTTAAAAGCTTTTTGAACACCGGGGAGCTGTTTTTT. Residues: CASSFKSFLNTGELFF.

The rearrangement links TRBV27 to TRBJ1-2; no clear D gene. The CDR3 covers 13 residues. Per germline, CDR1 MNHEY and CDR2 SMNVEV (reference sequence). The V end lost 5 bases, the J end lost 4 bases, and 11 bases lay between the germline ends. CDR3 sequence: CASSIKGGYGYTF. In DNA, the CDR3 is TGTGCCAGCAGTATCAAAGGTGGCTATGGCTACACCTTC.

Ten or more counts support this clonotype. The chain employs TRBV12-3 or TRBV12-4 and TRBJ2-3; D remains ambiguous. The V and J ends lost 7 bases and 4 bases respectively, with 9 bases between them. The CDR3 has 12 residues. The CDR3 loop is CASTGRPDTQYF. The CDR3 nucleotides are TGTGCCAGCACCGGGCGCCCAGATACGCAGTATTTT.

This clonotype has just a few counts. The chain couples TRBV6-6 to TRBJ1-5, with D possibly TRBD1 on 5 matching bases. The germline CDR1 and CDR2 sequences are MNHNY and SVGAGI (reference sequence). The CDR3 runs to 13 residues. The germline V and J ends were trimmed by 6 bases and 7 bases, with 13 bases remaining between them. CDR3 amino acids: CASSDEGRQPQHF. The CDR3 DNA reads TGTGCCAGCAGCGATGAGGGGCGCCAGCCCCAGCATTTT.

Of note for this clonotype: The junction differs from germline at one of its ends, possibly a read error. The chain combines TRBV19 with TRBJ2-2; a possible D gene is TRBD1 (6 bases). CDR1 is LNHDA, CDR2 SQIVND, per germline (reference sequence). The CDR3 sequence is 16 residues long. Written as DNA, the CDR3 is TGTGCCAGTAGTATAGACCCCCTTGGGGGCACCAGGGAGCTGTTTTTT. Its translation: CASSIDPLGGTRELFF.